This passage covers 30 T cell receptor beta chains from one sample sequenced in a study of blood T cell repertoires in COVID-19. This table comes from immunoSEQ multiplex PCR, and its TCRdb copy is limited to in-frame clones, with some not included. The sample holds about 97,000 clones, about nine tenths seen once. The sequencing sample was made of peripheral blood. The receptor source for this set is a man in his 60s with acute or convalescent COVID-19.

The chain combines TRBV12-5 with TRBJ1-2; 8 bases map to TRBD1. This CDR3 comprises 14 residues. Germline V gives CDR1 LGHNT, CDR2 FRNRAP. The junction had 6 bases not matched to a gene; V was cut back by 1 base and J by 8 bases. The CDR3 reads CASGLDRTGGGYTF. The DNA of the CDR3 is TGTGCTAGTGGTTTGGACCGAACAGGGGGAGGCTACACCTTC.

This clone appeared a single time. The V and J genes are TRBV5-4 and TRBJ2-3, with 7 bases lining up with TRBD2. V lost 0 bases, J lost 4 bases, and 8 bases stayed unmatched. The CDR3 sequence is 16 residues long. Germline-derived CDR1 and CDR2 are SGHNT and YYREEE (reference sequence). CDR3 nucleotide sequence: TGTGCCAGCAGCTTGGACCGGGACGCGGGGGCAGATACGCAGTATTTT. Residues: CASSLDRDAGADTQYF.

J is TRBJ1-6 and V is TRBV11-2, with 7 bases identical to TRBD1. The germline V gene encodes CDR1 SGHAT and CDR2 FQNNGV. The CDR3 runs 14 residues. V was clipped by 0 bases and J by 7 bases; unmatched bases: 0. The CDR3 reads CASSLEGQNSPLHF. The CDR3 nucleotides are TGTGCCAGCAGCTTAGAGGGACAGAATTCACCCCTCCACTTT.

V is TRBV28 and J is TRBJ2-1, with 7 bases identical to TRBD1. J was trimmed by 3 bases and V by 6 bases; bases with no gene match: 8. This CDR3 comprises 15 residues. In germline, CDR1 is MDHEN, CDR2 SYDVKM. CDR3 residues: CASRARQGFYNEQFF. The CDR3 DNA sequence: TGTGCCAGCAGGGCCCGACAGGGATTCTACAATGAGCAGTTCTTC.

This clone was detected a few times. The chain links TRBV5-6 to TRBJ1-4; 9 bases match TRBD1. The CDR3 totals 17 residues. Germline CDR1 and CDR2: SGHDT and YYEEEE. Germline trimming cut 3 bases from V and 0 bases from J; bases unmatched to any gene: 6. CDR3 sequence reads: CASSSDRGYATNEKLFF. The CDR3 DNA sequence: TGTGCCAGCAGCTCTGACAGGGGGTATGCAACTAATGAAAAACTGTTTTTT.

In nucleotides, the CDR3 is TGCGCCAGCACGACAGGGACAGGGGGAAACACCATATATTTT. The encoded protein is CASTTGTGGNTIYF. The J gene is TRBJ1-3, the V gene TRBV5-1, with TRBD1 identical over 9 bases. The CDR3 extends over 14 amino acids. Germline loops: CDR1 SGHRS, CDR2 YFSETQ. V shed 6 bases, J shed 4 bases, and the junction held 5 bases outside the gene matches.

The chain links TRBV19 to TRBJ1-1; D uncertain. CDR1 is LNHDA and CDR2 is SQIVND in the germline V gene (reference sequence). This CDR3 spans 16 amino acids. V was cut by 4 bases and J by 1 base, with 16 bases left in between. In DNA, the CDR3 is TGTGCCAGTAGTAAACTAGACACTAGAAGGAACACTGAAGCTTTCTTT. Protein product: CASSKLDTRRNTEAFF. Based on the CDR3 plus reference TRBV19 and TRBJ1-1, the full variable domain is DGGITQSPKYLFRKEGQNVTLSCEQNLNHDAMYWYRQDPGQGLRLIYYSQIVNDFQKGDIAEGYSVSREKKESFPLTVTSAQKNPTAFYLCASSKLDTRRNTEAFFGQGTRLTVV.

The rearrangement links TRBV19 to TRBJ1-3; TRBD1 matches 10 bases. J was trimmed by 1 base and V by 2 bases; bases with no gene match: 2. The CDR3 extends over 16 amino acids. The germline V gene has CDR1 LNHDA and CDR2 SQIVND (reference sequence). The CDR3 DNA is TGTGCCAGTAGTATACGGGACAGGGGTTCTGGAAACACCATATATTTT. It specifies CASSIRDRGSGNTIYF. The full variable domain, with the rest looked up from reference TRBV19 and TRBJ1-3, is DGGITQSPKYLFRKEGQNVTLSCEQNLNHDAMYWYRQDPGQGLRLIYYSQIVNDFQKGDIAEGYSVSREKKESFPLTVTSAQKNPTAFYLCASSIRDRGSGNTIYFGEGSWLTVV.

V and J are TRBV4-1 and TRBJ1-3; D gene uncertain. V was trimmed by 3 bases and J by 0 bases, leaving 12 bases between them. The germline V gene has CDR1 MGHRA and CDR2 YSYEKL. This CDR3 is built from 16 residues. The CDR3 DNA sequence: TGCGCCAGCAGCCACATCGGACGGGGCTCTGGAAACACCATATATTTT. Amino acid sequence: CASSHIGRGSGNTIYF.

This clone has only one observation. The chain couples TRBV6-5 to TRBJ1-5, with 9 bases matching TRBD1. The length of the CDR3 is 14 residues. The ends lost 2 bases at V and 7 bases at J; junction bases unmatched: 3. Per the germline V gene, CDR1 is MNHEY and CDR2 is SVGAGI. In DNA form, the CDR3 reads TGTGCCAGCAGTTACCGGACAGGGGAACAGCCCCAGCATTTT. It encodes CASSYRTGEQPQHF.

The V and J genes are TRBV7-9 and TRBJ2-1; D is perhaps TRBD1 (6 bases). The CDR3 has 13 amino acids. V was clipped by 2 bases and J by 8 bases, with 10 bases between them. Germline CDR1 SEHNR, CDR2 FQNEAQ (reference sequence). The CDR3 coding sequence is TGTGCCAGCAGCTTACAACAGGGTTATGAGCAGTTCTTC. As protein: CASSLQQGYEQFF.

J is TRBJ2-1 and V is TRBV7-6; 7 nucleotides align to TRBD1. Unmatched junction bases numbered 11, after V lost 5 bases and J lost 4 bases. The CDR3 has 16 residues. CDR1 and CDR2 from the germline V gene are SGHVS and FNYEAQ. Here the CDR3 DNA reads TGTGCCAGCAGCCCTTTGTACAGGGGATCGTACAATGAGCAGTTCTTC. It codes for CASSPLYRGSYNEQFF. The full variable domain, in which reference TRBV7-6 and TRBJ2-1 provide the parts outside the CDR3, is GAGVSQSPRYKVTKRGQDVALRCDPISGHVSLYWYRQALGQGPEFLTYFNYEAQQDKSGLPNDRFSAERPEGSISTLTIQRTEQRDSAMYRCASSPLYRGSYNEQFFGPGTRLTVL.

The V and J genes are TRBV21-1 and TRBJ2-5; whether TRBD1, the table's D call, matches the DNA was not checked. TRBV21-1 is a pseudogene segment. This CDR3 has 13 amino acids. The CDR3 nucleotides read TGTGCCAGCAGGGGGGACAGGGACGAGACCCAGTACTTC. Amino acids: CASRGDRDETQYF.

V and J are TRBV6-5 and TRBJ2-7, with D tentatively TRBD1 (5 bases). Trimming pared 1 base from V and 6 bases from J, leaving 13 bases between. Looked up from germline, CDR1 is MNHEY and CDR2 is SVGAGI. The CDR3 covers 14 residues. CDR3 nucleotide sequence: TGTGCCAGCAGTTACTTAGGGCAGGGTTTCGAGCAGTACTTC. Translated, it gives CASSYLGQGFEQYF.

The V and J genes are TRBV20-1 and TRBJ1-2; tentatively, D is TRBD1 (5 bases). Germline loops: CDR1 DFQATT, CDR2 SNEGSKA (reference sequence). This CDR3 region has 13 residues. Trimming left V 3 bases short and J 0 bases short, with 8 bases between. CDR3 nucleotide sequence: TGCAGTGCTAGTCTAGGGGCTAACTATGGCTACACCTTC. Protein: CSASLGANYGYTF.

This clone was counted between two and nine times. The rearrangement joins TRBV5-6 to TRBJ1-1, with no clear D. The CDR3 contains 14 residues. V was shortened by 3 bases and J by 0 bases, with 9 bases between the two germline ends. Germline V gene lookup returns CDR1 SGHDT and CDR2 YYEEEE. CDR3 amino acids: CASSSVSLNTEAFF. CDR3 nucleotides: TGTGCCAGCAGCTCAGTCTCATTGAACACTGAAGCTTTCTTT.

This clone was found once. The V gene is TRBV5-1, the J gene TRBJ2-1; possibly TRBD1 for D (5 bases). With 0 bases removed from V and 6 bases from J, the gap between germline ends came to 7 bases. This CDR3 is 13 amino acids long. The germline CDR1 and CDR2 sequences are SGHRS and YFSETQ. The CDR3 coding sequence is TGCGCCAGCAGCTTGGGGGGCCTCAATGAGCAGTTCTTC. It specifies CASSLGGLNEQFF.

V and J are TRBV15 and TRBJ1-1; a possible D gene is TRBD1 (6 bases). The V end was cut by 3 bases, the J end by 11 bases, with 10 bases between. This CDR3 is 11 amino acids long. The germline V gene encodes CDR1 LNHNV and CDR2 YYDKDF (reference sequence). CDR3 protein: CATSRYREAFF. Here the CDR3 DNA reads TGTGCCACCAGCAGGTACAGGGAGGCTTTCTTT.

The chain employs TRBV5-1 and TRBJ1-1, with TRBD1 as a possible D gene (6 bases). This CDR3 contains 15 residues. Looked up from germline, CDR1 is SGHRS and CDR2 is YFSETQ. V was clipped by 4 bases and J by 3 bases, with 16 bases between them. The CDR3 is CASSAQGSGYTEAFF. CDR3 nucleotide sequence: TGCGCCAGCAGCGCACAGGGTTCAGGGTACACTGAAGCTTTCTTT.

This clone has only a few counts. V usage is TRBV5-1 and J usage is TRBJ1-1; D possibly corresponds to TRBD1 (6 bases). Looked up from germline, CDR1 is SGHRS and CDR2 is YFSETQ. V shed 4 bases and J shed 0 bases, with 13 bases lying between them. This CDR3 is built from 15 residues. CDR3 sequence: CASSIGQPMNTEAFF. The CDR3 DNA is TGCGCCAGCAGCATTGGACAGCCAATGAACACTGAAGCTTTCTTT. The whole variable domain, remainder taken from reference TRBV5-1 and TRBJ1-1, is KAGVTQTPRYLIKTRGQQVTLSCSPISGHRSVSWYQQTPGQGLQFLFEYFSETQRNKGNFPGRFSGRQFSNSRSEMNVSTLELGDSALYLCASSIGQPMNTEAFFGQGTRLTVV.

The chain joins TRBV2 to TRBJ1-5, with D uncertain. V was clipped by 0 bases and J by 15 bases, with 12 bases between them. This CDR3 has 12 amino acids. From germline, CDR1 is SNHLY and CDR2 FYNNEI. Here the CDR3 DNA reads TGTGCCAGCAGTGAAGCTACCCACGGGAGGCATTTT. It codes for CASSEATHGRHF.

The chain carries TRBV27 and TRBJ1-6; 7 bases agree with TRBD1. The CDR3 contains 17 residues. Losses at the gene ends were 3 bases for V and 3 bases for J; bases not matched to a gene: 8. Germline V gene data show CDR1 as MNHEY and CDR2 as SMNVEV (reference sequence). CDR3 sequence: CASSLQGGSLYNSPLHF. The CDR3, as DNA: TGTGCCAGCAGTTTGCAGGGGGGAAGCCTCTATAATTCACCCCTCCACTTT.

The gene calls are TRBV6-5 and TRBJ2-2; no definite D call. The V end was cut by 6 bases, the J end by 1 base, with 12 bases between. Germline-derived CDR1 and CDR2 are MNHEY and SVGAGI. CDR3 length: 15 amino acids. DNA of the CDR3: TGTGCCAGCAGAATCCAGTACCAGAACACCGGGGAGCTGTTTTTT. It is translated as CASRIQYQNTGELFF.

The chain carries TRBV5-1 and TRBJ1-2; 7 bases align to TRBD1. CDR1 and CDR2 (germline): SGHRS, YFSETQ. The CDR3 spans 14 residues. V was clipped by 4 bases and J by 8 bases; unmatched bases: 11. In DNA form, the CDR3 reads TGCGCCAGCAGCCAAAGACAGGGATCGTCAGGCTACACCTTC. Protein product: CASSQRQGSSGYTF.

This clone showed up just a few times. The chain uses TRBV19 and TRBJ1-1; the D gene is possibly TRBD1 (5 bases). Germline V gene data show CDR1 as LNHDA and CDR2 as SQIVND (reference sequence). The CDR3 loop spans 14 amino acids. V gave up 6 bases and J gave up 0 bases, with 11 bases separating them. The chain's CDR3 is CASSDSLMNTEAFF. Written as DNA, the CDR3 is TGTGCCAGTAGCGACAGCTTAATGAACACTGAAGCTTTCTTT. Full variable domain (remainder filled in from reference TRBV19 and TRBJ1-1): DGGITQSPKYLFRKEGQNVTLSCEQNLNHDAMYWYRQDPGQGLRLIYYSQIVNDFQKGDIAEGYSVSREKKESFPLTVTSAQKNPTAFYLCASSDSLMNTEAFFGQGTRLTVV.

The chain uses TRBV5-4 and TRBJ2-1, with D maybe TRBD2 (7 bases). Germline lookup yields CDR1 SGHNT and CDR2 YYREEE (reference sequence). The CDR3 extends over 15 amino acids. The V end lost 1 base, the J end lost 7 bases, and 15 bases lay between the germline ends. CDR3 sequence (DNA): TGTGCCAGCAGCTTGAGCACGGGGGGCTGGAATGAGCAGTTCTTC. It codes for CASSLSTGGWNEQFF.

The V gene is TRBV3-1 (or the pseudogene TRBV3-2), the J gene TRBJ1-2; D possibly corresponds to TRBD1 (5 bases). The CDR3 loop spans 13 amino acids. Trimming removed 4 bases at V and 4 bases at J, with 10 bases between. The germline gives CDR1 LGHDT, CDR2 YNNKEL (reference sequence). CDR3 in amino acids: CASSLRGSYGYTF. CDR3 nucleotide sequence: TGTGCCAGCAGCCTAAGGGGATCCTATGGCTACACCTTC.

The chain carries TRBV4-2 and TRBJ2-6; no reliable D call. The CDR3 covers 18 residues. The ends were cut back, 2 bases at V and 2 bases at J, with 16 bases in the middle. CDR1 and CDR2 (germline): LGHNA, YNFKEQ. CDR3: CASSQKRTTGAGANVLTF. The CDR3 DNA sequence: TGTGCCAGCAGCCAAAAACGAACGACGGGTGCTGGGGCCAACGTCCTGACTTTC.

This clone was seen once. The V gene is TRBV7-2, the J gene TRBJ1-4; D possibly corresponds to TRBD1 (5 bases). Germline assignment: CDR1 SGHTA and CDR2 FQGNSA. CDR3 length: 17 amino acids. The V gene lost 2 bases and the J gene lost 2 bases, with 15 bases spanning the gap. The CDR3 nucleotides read TGTGCCAGCAGCTTAAGTGGCAGGGTGAACACTAATGAAAAACTGTTTTTT. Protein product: CASSLSGRVNTNEKLFF.

The CDR3 sequence is CASSIARGESTEAFF. Written as DNA, the CDR3 is TGTGCCAGTAGTATAGCCAGGGGGGAGAGCACTGAAGCTTTCTTT. V and J are TRBV19 and TRBJ1-1, with TRBD1 matching over 7 bases. Germline V lookup: CDR1 LNHDA, CDR2 SQIVND (reference sequence). After removal of 1 base from V and 4 bases from J, the junction contained 6 bases not matched to a gene. The length of the CDR3 is 15 residues.